A single sample gave rise to the 20 T cell receptor beta chains below, sequenced in a study of blood T cell repertoires in COVID-19. Repertoires were generated with immunoSEQ multiplex PCR, while TCRdb's copy carries only in-frame clones and drops some. The sample contains 190,000 or so clones, around 82% of which appear only once. Source material: peripheral blood. The receptor source for this set is a man between 50 and 59 years old with active or convalescent COVID-19.

This chain joins TRBV5-8 and TRBJ1-5; no firm D call. Germline-derived CDR1 and CDR2 are SGHTS and YDEGEE. V lost 0 bases, J lost 0 bases, and 10 bases lay in between. The length of the CDR3 is 16 residues. The CDR3 DNA is TGTGCCAGCAGCTTGGATGGGTCAGGTAGCAATCAGCCCCAGCATTTT. It encodes CASSLDGSGSNQPQHF.

V gene TRBV2 combines with J gene TRBJ1-2, with 7 bases matching TRBD1. With 2 bases clipped from V and 11 bases from J, the junction kept 14 bases outside the gene matches. Germline lookup yields CDR1 SNHLY and CDR2 FYNNEI. CDR3 length: 15 residues. For the CDR3, the DNA is TGTGCCAGCAGTGAACTCCCCGGGACAGACTCCTCGTACACCTTC. This encodes CASSELPGTDSSYTF.

The gene calls are TRBV7-6 and TRBJ2-5, with unresolved D. Germline lookup yields CDR1 SGHVS and CDR2 FNYEAQ. The CDR3 has 13 amino acids. V shed 0 bases and J shed 4 bases, with 6 bases lying between them. This CDR3 is CASSLAGLETQYF. The CDR3 DNA sequence: TGTGCCAGCAGCTTAGCCGGGTTAGAGACCCAGTACTTC.

This clone was recorded a few times. The rearrangement uses TRBV5-6 and TRBJ2-5, with D possibly being TRBD1 (6 bases). The CDR3 consists of 13 residues. Trimming removed 2 bases at V and 4 bases at J, with 9 bases between. In germline, CDR1 is SGHDT, CDR2 YYEEEE. Written as DNA, the CDR3 is TGTGCCAGCAGCTTAATAGGGGGAGAGACCCAGTACTTC. Its protein product is CASSLIGGETQYF.

V usage is TRBV19 and J usage is TRBJ1-2, with D uncertain. Trimming removed 0 bases at V and 0 bases at J, with 29 bases between. There are 22 residues in the CDR3. CDR1 is LNHDA, CDR2 SQIVND, per germline (reference sequence). CDR3 amino acids: CASSIERRAQYGFHESNYGYTF. The CDR3 nucleotides read TGTGCCAGTAGTATAGAGAGGAGAGCGCAATACGGCTTCCATGAATCTAACTATGGCTACACCTTC.

The chain uses TRBV28 and TRBJ2-7; D unclear. CDR3 length: 13 residues. Germline CDR1 is MDHEN and CDR2 is SYDVKM. V shed 5 bases and J shed 0 bases, with 8 bases lying between them. For the CDR3, the DNA is TGTGCCAGCAGTCGGGTCTCCTCCTACGAGCAGTACTTC. It is translated as CASSRVSSYEQYF.

The genes are TRBV24-1 and TRBJ2-1; 13 bases are shared with TRBD2. The CDR3 consists of 14 residues. Germline values: CDR1 KGHDR, CDR2 SFDVKD. The ends lost 9 bases at V and 9 bases at J; junction bases unmatched: 7. The CDR3 DNA is TGTGCCACCGGGACTAGCGGGACAGGGGGTGAGCAGTTCTTC. It translates to CATGTSGTGGEQFF.

The sample holds a few counts of this clone. The chain links TRBV19 to TRBJ1-1; D not resolved. Germline V gene lookup returns CDR1 LNHDA and CDR2 SQIVND (reference sequence). This CDR3 has 16 residues. The V and J ends lost 5 bases and 6 bases respectively, with 22 bases between them. The CDR3 loop reads CASSVSGSERWAEAFF. CDR3 DNA: TGTGCCAGTAGTGTCAGTGGGTCCGAGAGGTGGGCTGAAGCTTTCTTT. The full variable domain, rest sourced from reference TRBV19 and TRBJ1-1, is DGGITQSPKYLFRKEGQNVTLSCEQNLNHDAMYWYRQDPGQGLRLIYYSQIVNDFQKGDIAEGYSVSREKKESFPLTVTSAQKNPTAFYLCASSVSGSERWAEAFFGQGTRLTVV.

This chain connects TRBV27 to TRBJ1-6; 7 nucleotides match TRBD1. Looked up from germline, CDR1 is MNHEY and CDR2 is SMNVEV (reference sequence). Unmatched junction bases numbered 4, after V lost 0 bases and J lost 5 bases. The length of the CDR3 is 16 residues. CDR3 residues: CASSLSNRGNNSPLHF. DNA of the CDR3: TGTGCCAGCAGTTTATCGAACAGGGGAAATAATTCACCCCTCCACTTT.

The rearrangement links TRBV11-2 to TRBJ1-4; possibly TRBD1 for D (6 bases). Deletions cut 4 bases from V and 0 bases from J, with 12 bases between. Germline assignment: CDR1 SGHAT and CDR2 FQNNGV. This CDR3 contains 16 residues. As DNA, the CDR3 is TGTGCCAGCAGCTGGGGGCGGAGTGCAACTAATGAAAAACTGTTTTTT. Its translation is CASSWGRSATNEKLFF.

In this sample, this clone turned up a few times. The chain combines TRBV24-1 with TRBJ2-3; possibly TRBD2 for D (5 bases). V lost 2 bases and J lost 1, with 15 bases in between. The CDR3 runs to 17 residues. Germline V gene data show CDR1 as KGHDR and CDR2 as SFDVKD. The CDR3 loop reads CATSDSMRAIRTDTQYF. CDR3 DNA: TGTGCCACCAGTGATTCTATGCGGGCGATCCGCACAGATACGCAGTATTTT.

J is TRBJ1-4 and V is TRBV18; D is possibly TRBD1 (6 bases). This CDR3 region has 13 residues. V lost 4 bases and J lost 5, with 8 bases in between. In germline, CDR1 is KGHSH, CDR2 LQKENI. The CDR3: CASSRGQNEKLFF. Written as DNA, the CDR3 is TGTGCCAGCTCACGGGGGCAAAATGAAAAACTGTTTTTT.

This clone was recorded once. The V and J genes are TRBV5-8 and TRBJ2-1, with 8 nucleotides matching TRBD2. The V and J ends lost 0 bases and 13 bases, in that order; junction bases with no gene match: 12. The CDR3 spans 15 residues. The germline CDR1 and CDR2 sequences are SGHTS and YDEGEE. The CDR3 protein is CASSLDGTSGVRQFF. CDR3 bases: TGTGCCAGCAGCTTGGATGGGACTAGTGGGGTTCGTCAGTTCTTC.

The chain joins TRBV11-2 to TRBJ1-1; TRBD1 aligns across 7 bases. V dropped 4 bases and J dropped 1; count of bases not matched to a gene: 9. From germline, CDR1 is SGHAT and CDR2 FQNNGV. The CDR3 totals 16 residues. This CDR3 is CASSYNRGSGNTEAFF. The CDR3 coding sequence is TGTGCCAGCAGCTATAACAGGGGCTCGGGGAACACTGAAGCTTTCTTT.

The chain recombines TRBV3-1 (or the pseudogene TRBV3-2) with TRBJ1-3, with D unclear. This CDR3 is 12 amino acids long. CDR1 and CDR2 from the germline V gene are LGHDT and YNNKEL (reference sequence). Deletions cut 4 bases from V and 6 bases from J, with 7 bases between. In DNA form, the CDR3 reads TGTGCCAGCAGCCGCCGACTAAACACCATATATTTT. Translated: CASSRRLNTIYF.

V usage is TRBV30 and J usage is TRBJ1-2, with 8 bases fitting TRBD1. The CDR3 extends over 13 amino acids. The germline V gene encodes CDR1 GTSNPN and CDR2 SVGIG (reference sequence). After removal of 0 bases from V and 7 bases from J, the junction contained 4 bases not matched to a gene. CDR3 sequence: CAWSVNRGVGYTF. The CDR3 DNA reads as TGTGCCTGGAGTGTAAACAGGGGGGTTGGCTACACCTTC.

The chain employs TRBV19 and TRBJ1-2; weak D call: TRBD1 (5 bases). Trimming removed 0 bases from V and 2 bases from J, with 10 bases in between. The germline gives CDR1 LNHDA, CDR2 SQIVND (reference sequence). This CDR3 is 15 amino acids long. DNA of the CDR3: TGTGCCAGTAGTATAGATACGGAGGGGAACTATGGCTACACCTTC. As protein: CASSIDTEGNYGYTF. The entire variable domain, with the rest obtained from reference TRBV19 and TRBJ1-2, is as follows: DGGITQSPKYLFRKEGQNVTLSCEQNLNHDAMYWYRQDPGQGLRLIYYSQIVNDFQKGDIAEGYSVSREKKESFPLTVTSAQKNPTAFYLCASSIDTEGNYGYTFGSGTRLTVV.

V is TRBV19 and J is TRBJ2-3, with 11 positions matching TRBD2. The CDR3 totals 15 residues. Germline loops: CDR1 LNHDA, CDR2 SQIVND (reference sequence). Trimming cost V 4 bases and J 2 bases; bases outside gene matches: 2. The CDR3 coding sequence is TGTGCCAGTAGTAAGACTAGCGGGAACACAGATACGCAGTATTTT. Amino acids: CASSKTSGNTDTQYF.

The chain is built from TRBV4-3 and TRBJ2-5; the match to TRBD2 covers 10 bases. CDR3 length: 16 residues. The germline V gene has CDR1 LGHNA and CDR2 YSLEER. V shed 1 base, J shed 5 bases, and the junction held 7 bases outside the gene matches. DNA for the CDR3: TGCGCCAGCAGCCAAGTGGGAGCGGGGGGGCTGGAGACCCAGTACTTC. This sequence encodes CASSQVGAGGLETQYF.

This rearrangement joins TRBV3-1 (or the pseudogene TRBV3-2) to TRBJ1-5; tentative D call: TRBD1 (5 bases). The V and J ends lost 2 bases and 4 bases respectively, with 12 bases between them. The CDR3 has 15 residues. Germline assignment: CDR1 LGHDT and CDR2 YNNKEL (reference sequence). This CDR3 is CASSQYGAGNQPQHF. In DNA, the CDR3 is TGTGCCAGCAGCCAATACGGGGCGGGGAATCAGCCCCAGCATTTT.